The TCR beta chain under discussion was sequenced for a study of T-cell memory formation after mild COVID-19. The study's findings and limits: Some SARS-CoV-2-responding clones were already detected in memory before infection. Second-wave clones that peaked on day 37 lacked confirmed SARS-CoV-2 specificity. CD4+ clones that contracted lay mainly in CM and EM; CD8+ ones lay in EMRA.

Per germline, CDR1 SGHTA and CDR2 FQGTGA. CDR3 length equals 14 residues. TCR alpha and TCR beta cDNA libraries carrying sample barcodes and UMIs came from 5'RACE with constant-segment primers. TCRdb recomputed calls from the 5' RACE reads with MiXCR, one row per CDR3 protein. The table records roughly 300,000 distinct CDR3 sequences, 7.5% to 9.5% of them present only once. As regards this clonotype: Its antigen is as yet unknown. An end of the junction differs from the germline gene, which may be a read error.

The sample consisted of PBMCs or a T cell subset sorted from them (not recorded which). The V and J genes are TRBV7-3 and TRBJ2-6, with unresolved D. The origin of this receptor is a man aged 18 to 29 who had mild COVID-19 (a few samples of this study predate the infection). Cell type and time point are not known. The CDR3 is CARSFGSGANVLTF. CDR3 sequence (DNA): TGTGCCAGAAGCTTTGGATCTGGGGCCAACGTCCTGACTTTC. Variable domain in full (rest from reference TRBV7-3 and TRBJ2-6): GAGVSQTPSNKVTEKGKYVELRCDPISGHTALYWYRQSLGQGPEFLIYFQGTGAADDSGLPNDRFFAVRPEGSVSTLKIQRTERGDSAVYLCARSFGSGANVLTFGAGSRLTVL.